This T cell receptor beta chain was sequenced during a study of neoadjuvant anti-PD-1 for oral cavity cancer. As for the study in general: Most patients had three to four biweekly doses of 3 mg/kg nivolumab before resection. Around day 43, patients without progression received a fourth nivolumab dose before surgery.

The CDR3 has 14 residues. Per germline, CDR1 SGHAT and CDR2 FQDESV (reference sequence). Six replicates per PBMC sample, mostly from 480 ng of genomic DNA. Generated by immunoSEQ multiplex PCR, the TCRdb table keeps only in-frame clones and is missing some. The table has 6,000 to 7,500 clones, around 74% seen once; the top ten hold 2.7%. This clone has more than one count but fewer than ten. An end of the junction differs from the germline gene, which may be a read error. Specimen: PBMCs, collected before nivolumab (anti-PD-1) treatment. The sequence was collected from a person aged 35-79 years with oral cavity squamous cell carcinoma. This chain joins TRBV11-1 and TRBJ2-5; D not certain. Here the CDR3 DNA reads TGTGCCAGCAGCTTAGTGGCAGCCCAAGGGACCCAGTACTTC. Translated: CASSLVAAQGTQYF.